Following are 20 T cell receptor beta chains from one sample sequenced in a study of blood T cell repertoires in COVID-19 (TCRdb year 2020). The protocol used for the library was the immunoSEQ multiplex PCR assay. The table comes from immuneACCESS by way of TCRdb, which keeps in-frame sequences with V and J called. Part of the clones is missing from these tables; in studies checked, under half for an unresolved V gene and the rest for unknown reasons. For this sample the table gives fewer than 150,000 clones, of which about nine tenths were detected only once. The ten top clones hold about 10% of the sample. The sample taken for sequencing was peripheral blood. The receptors here all came from a man aged 45-60 years with active or convalescent COVID-19.

The chain couples TRBV7-3 to TRBJ2-7, with TRBD2 identical over 11 bases. J was trimmed by 5 bases and V by 5 bases; bases with no gene match: 5. Germline V gene data show CDR1 as SGHTA and CDR2 as FQGTGA. This CDR3 comprises 14 residues. This CDR3 reads CASSKTSGIDEQYF. Here the CDR3 DNA reads TGTGCCAGCAGCAAGACTAGCGGGATTGACGAGCAGTACTTC.

The chain couples TRBV6-5 to TRBJ2-1; D is possibly TRBD2 (6 bases). Germline V gives CDR1 MNHEY, CDR2 SVGAGI. The CDR3 covers 15 residues. Trimming left V 3 bases short and J 7 bases short, with 16 bases between. CDR3 sequence: CASSYRAGYPNEQFF. The DNA for the CDR3 is TGTGCCAGCAGTTATAGGGCGGGATACCCTAATGAGCAGTTCTTC.

J is TRBJ1-5 and V is TRBV6-1; D is undetermined. The V and J ends lost 2 bases and 2 bases respectively, with 13 bases between them. CDR3 length equals 16 residues. Germline CDR1 MNHNS, CDR2 SASEGT. The CDR3 DNA sequence: TGTGCCAGCAGTGAAAAGGTGGGAGTCGGCAATCAGCCCCAGCATTTT. It specifies CASSEKVGVGNQPQHF.

The V and J genes are TRBV9 and TRBJ2-5; maybe TRBD2 (6 bases). Germline V lookup: CDR1 SGDLS, CDR2 YYNGEE. The CDR3 totals 15 residues. V was clipped by 3 bases and J by 0 bases, with 12 bases between them. CDR3 sequence reads: CASSAMGGYQETQYF. The CDR3 nucleotides are TGTGCCAGCAGCGCGATGGGGGGTTACCAAGAGACCCAGTACTTC.

The chain carries TRBV2 and TRBJ2-7, with D maybe TRBD1 (6 bases). The CDR3 is 13 amino acids. Germline CDR1 SNHLY, CDR2 FYNNEI. Trimming pared 7 bases from V and 3 bases from J, leaving 13 bases between. CDR3 residues: CASTGVVLYEQYF. CDR3 nucleotides: TGTGCCAGCACAGGGGTGGTCCTCTACGAGCAGTACTTC.

A few counts support this clone. The J gene is TRBJ2-1, the V gene TRBV7-9, with 9 nucleotides matching TRBD2. Losses at the gene ends were 5 bases for V and 7 bases for J; bases not matched to a gene: 6. The germline V gene encodes CDR1 SEHNR and CDR2 FQNEAQ (reference sequence). The CDR3 covers 14 residues. The CDR3 nucleotides are TGTGCCAGCAGCCTGGAGGGACTAGCTAATGAGCAGTTCTTC. It translates to CASSLEGLANEQFF.

The chain carries TRBV7-9 and TRBJ1-1; 9 nucleotides agree with TRBD1. V gave up 6 bases and J gave up 0 bases; unmatched junction bases: 11. This CDR3 has 17 amino acids. Germline V gene data show CDR1 as SEHNR and CDR2 as FQNEAQ (reference sequence). The CDR3 bases are TGTGCCAGCAGTTCCCGGGACAGGGACAATTTGAACACTGAAGCTTTCTTT. Amino acids: CASSSRDRDNLNTEAFF.

V gene TRBV24-1 combines with J gene TRBJ2-3; TRBD2 matches 12 bases. Germline loops: CDR1 KGHDR, CDR2 SFDVKD. The CDR3 totals 18 residues. V lost 3 bases, J lost 0 bases, and 6 bases stayed unmatched. This chain's CDR3 is CATSDPGTSGLSTDTQYF. The CDR3 DNA sequence: TGTGCCACCAGTGATCCCGGGACTAGCGGGCTTAGCACAGATACGCAGTATTTT.

This clone was observed at least ten times. The rearrangement joins TRBV6-2 or TRBV6-3 to TRBJ2-7; D might be TRBD1 (6 bases). Germline V gene data show CDR1 as MNHEY and CDR2 as SVGEGT. There are 12 residues in the CDR3. V was cut by 7 bases and J by 10 bases, with 17 bases left in between. The CDR3 nucleotides read TGTGCCAGCACCCCCCCGGACAGTCGACAGTACTTC. It is translated as CASTPPDSRQYF.

The V gene is TRBV28, the J gene TRBJ2-3, with 13 bases that match TRBD2. The germline CDR1 and CDR2 sequences are MDHEN and SYDVKM. The CDR3 has 18 amino acids. V shed 5 bases, J shed 8 bases, and the junction held 16 bases outside the gene matches. The CDR3 nucleotides read TGTGCCAGCAGTAACGTCCCACTACTAGCGGGAGGGCCGGGTACGCAGTATTTT. It yields the protein CASSNVPLLAGGPGTQYF.

The genes are TRBV19 and TRBJ1-2; D unclear. CDR1 is LNHDA and CDR2 is SQIVND in the germline V gene (reference sequence). This CDR3 spans 15 amino acids. Trimming stripped 3 bases from V and 8 bases from J, with 19 bases between. Written as DNA, the CDR3 is TGTGCCAGTAGTATCCGGACCGTGGCGGGAGGAGGCTACACCTTC. Encoded protein: CASSIRTVAGGGYTF.

The rearrangement joins TRBV6-5 to TRBJ2-7; 8 bases match TRBD2. V lost 8 bases and J lost 6; bases outside the gene matches: 6. This CDR3 has 12 residues. CDR1 is MNHEY and CDR2 is SVGAGI in the germline V gene. CDR3 in amino acids: CASGAGLGEQYF. CDR3 coding DNA: TGTGCCAGCGGGGCGGGACTAGGCGAGCAGTACTTC.

CDR3 DNA: TGCGCCAGCAGCTTGGGGACTAGTTTCAACGAGCAGTACTTC. This encodes CASSLGTSFNEQYF. The genes are TRBV5-1 and TRBJ2-7; TRBD2 aligns across 7 bases. Germline loops: CDR1 SGHRS, CDR2 YFSETQ. Losses at the gene ends were 0 bases for V and 5 bases for J; bases not matched to a gene: 5. This CDR3 spans 14 amino acids.

This chain links TRBV4-3 with TRBJ2-7, with 10 positions matching TRBD1. CDR3 length equals 15 residues. The J segment lost 1 base and the V segment lost 4 bases, leaving 4 bases of the junction unmatched. Germline CDR1 is LGHNA and CDR2 is YSLEER. The CDR3 nucleotides are TGCGCCAGCAGCCCCCCGGGACAGGGGTCCTACGAGCAGTACTTC. This gives the protein CASSPPGQGSYEQYF.

J is TRBJ2-5 and V is TRBV2; 11 nucleotides agree with TRBD1. CDR1 is SNHLY and CDR2 is FYNNEI in the germline V gene. The length of the CDR3 is 14 residues. Trimming at V came to 6 bases and at J to 6 bases, leaving 6 bases not matched to a gene. CDR3 in DNA: TGTGCCAGCAGATCGGACAGGGGGCTAAAGACCCAGTACTTC. This gives the protein CASRSDRGLKTQYF.

This rearrangement joins TRBV7-9 to TRBJ2-5; maybe TRBD2 (6 bases). The V and J ends lost 7 bases and 4 bases respectively, with 10 bases between them. CDR1 and CDR2 (germline): SEHNR, FQNEAQ (reference sequence). The CDR3 spans 12 residues. CDR3 sequence: CASTQEGETQYF. Written as DNA, the CDR3 is TGTGCCAGCACACAGGAGGGAGAGACCCAGTACTTC.

This clone was seen only a few times. This sequence joins TRBV28 and TRBJ1-5, with 8 nucleotides matching TRBD1. CDR3 size: 15 residues. Germline V gene sequence: CDR1 MDHEN, CDR2 SYDVKM. V lost 7 bases to trimming and J lost 0 bases; unmatched junction nucleotides: 5. In DNA form, the CDR3 reads TGTGCCAGCACCGCAGGGGGCAATAGCAATCAGCCCCAGCATTTT. Residues: CASTAGGNSNQPQHF. The full variable domain, its missing parts supplied by reference TRBV28 and TRBJ1-5, is DVKVTQSSRYLVKRTGEKVFLECVQDMDHENMFWYRQDPGLGLRLIYFSYDVKMKEKGDIPEGYSVSREKKERFSLILESASTNQTSMYLCASTAGGNSNQPQHFGDGTRLSIL.

The V and J genes are TRBV20-1 and TRBJ2-5; TRBD2 agrees at 12 bases. The CDR3 spans 16 residues. Unmatched junction bases numbered 6, after V lost 3 bases and J lost 1 base. The germline V gene encodes CDR1 DFQATT and CDR2 SNEGSKA (reference sequence). As DNA, the CDR3 is TGCAGTGCTAGTAGGCTAGCGGGAGGGCTCCAAGAGACCCAGTACTTC. Protein product: CSASRLAGGLQETQYF.

The chain is built from TRBV19 and TRBJ2-7, with TRBD2 identical over 9 bases. V dropped 7 bases and J dropped 4; count of bases not matched to a gene: 11. Germline-derived CDR1 and CDR2 are LNHDA and SQIVND (reference sequence). CDR3 size: 15 residues. The CDR3 DNA follows: TGTGCCAGTACTGATACGTCCAGCGGGAGGTACGAGCAGTACTTC. This sequence encodes CASTDTSSGRYEQYF.

The chain combines TRBV2 with TRBJ2-1, with 11 bases aligning to TRBD1. Germline V lookup: CDR1 SNHLY, CDR2 FYNNEI. J lost 9 bases, V lost 3 bases, and 4 bases had no gene match. This CDR3 is built from 14 residues. CDR3 sequence: CASSEDRGLGEQFF. Here the CDR3 DNA reads TGTGCCAGCAGTGAGGACAGGGGGCTTGGTGAGCAGTTCTTC. The full variable domain, with the rest looked up from reference TRBV2 and TRBJ2-1, is EPEVTQTPSHQVTQMGQEVILRCVPISNHLYFYWYRQILGQKVEFLVSFYNNEISEKSEIFDDQFSVERPDGSNFTLKIRSTKLEDSAMYFCASSEDRGLGEQFFGPGTRLTVL.